This is a list of T cell receptor beta chains from one sample in a study of cytomegalovirus exposure and HLA in healthy donors. Here immunoSEQ multiplex PCR was the method, and the copy in TCRdb shows in-frame clones only, minus some. The sample totals 100,000 to 150,000 clones. The source material was PBMCs. The origin of the receptors is a man aged 35-49 years in good health and CMV-seronegative. The CDR3 runs from the conserved cysteine through the conserved F or W. Each record gives: J gene, D gene, V gene, CDR3 DNA, CDR3 protein. A D gene is named only where the DNA matches it firmly.

j_gene: TRBJ1-2
d_gene: -
v_gene: TRBV7-2
CDR3nt: TGTGCCAGCAGCTTACAGGGCTATGGCTACACCTTC
CDR3aa: CASSLQGYGYTF

j_gene: TRBJ1-3
d_gene: -
v_gene: TRBV29-1
CDR3nt: TGCAGCGTTGCCAACCCGGGGAGACGGGCGACTGGAAACACCATATATTTT
CDR3aa: CSVANPGRRATGNTIYF

j_gene: TRBJ2-1
d_gene: TRBD2
v_gene: TRBV7-6
CDR3nt: TGTGCCAGCAGCGAAACTAGCGGAGGATACGGTGAGCAGTTCTTC
CDR3aa: CASSETSGGYGEQFF

j_gene: TRBJ2-3
d_gene: TRBD1
v_gene: TRBV19
CDR3nt: TGTGCCAGTAGTATGCGAGGGGGCACTGGCACAGATACGCAGTATTTT
CDR3aa: CASSMRGGTGTDTQYF

j_gene: TRBJ2-7
d_gene: -
v_gene: TRBV28
CDR3nt: TGTGCCAGCAGGGGGGGTGGTGGGTTCCCCACGGGGTACGAGCAGTACTTC
CDR3aa: CASRGGGGFPTGYEQYF

j_gene: TRBJ2-6
d_gene: -
v_gene: TRBV6-1
CDR3nt: TGTGCCAGCAGTGAAGCCCACGGGTGGAGGGCTGGGGCCAACGTCCTGACTTTC
CDR3aa: CASSEAHGWRAGANVLTF

j_gene: TRBJ2-3
d_gene: TRBD2
v_gene: TRBV9
CDR3nt: TGTGCCAGCAGCGCGATAGCGGGAGGCGGCACAGATACGCAGTATTTT
CDR3aa: CASSAIAGGGTDTQYF

j_gene: TRBJ2-2
d_gene: TRBD2
v_gene: TRBV11-3
CDR3nt: TGTGCCAGCAGCCAAACCCGGACTAGCTACACCGGGGAGCTGTTTTTT
CDR3aa: CASSQTRTSYTGELFF

j_gene: TRBJ2-7
d_gene: -
v_gene: TRBV18
CDR3nt: TGTGCCAGCTCACCCCCCCCGACTAGAGACCCACGCGAGCAGTACTTC
CDR3aa: CASSPPPTRDPREQYF

j_gene: TRBJ1-5
d_gene: -
v_gene: TRBV5-5
CDR3nt: TGTGCCAGCACCGGAAGGGGTTTCCTAGGCGACAATCAGCCCCAGCATTTT
CDR3aa: CASTGRGFLGDNQPQHF

j_gene: TRBJ2-2
d_gene: -
v_gene: TRBV10-3
CDR3nt: TGTGCCATCAGACAGCCCACGAACACCGGGGAGCTGTTTTTT
CDR3aa: CAIRQPTNTGELFF

j_gene: TRBJ1-4
d_gene: TRBD1
v_gene: TRBV11-2
CDR3nt: TGTGTCAGCAGCTTAACAGGGGAACGTGAAAAACTGTTTTTT
CDR3aa: CVSSLTGEREKLFF

j_gene: TRBJ2-1
d_gene: -
v_gene: TRBV6-5
CDR3nt: TGTGCCAGCAGTAGGGGTAATGAGCAGTTCTTC
CDR3aa: CASSRGNEQFF

j_gene: TRBJ1-1
d_gene: TRBD1
v_gene: TRBV28
CDR3nt: TGTGCCAGCTTACCAGGGGGCAGGACTGAAGCTTTCTTT
CDR3aa: CASLPGGRTEAFF

j_gene: TRBJ1-1
d_gene: -
v_gene: TRBV5-4
CDR3nt: TGTGCCAGCATGGGGGGAAACACTGAAGCTTTCTTT
CDR3aa: CASMGGNTEAFF

j_gene: TRBJ2-2
d_gene: -
v_gene: TRBV5-1
CDR3nt: TGCGCCAGCACCCTTACTGTTTCGAACACCGGGGAGCTGTTTTTT
CDR3aa: CASTLTVSNTGELFF

j_gene: TRBJ2-2
d_gene: TRBD1
v_gene: TRBV5-4
CDR3nt: TGTGCCAGCAGCTCGGGGGGGACAGGGGGCACCGGGGAGCTGTTTTTT
CDR3aa: CASSSGGTGGTGELFF

j_gene: TRBJ2-7
d_gene: TRBD2
v_gene: TRBV5-1
CDR3nt: TGCGCCAGCAGCTTGGGTGGACTAGCGGGTTCCTACGAGCAGTACTTC
CDR3aa: CASSLGGLAGSYEQYF

j_gene: TRBJ2-7
d_gene: -
v_gene: TRBV6-5
CDR3nt: TGTGCCAGCAAGCGCCGGGACACCTCCTACGAGCAGTACTTC
CDR3aa: CASKRRDTSYEQYF

j_gene: TRBJ1-4
d_gene: -
v_gene: TRBV10-3
CDR3nt: TGTGCCATCAGTGAGTCGTTCGGTAATGAAAAACTGTTTTTT
CDR3aa: CAISESFGNEKLFF

j_gene: TRBJ1-1
d_gene: -
v_gene: TRBV5-1
CDR3nt: TGCGCCAGCAGCTTGAAGGTAATGGGTACAGGTGAAGCTTTCTTT
CDR3aa: CASSLKVMGTGEAFF

j_gene: TRBJ2-3
d_gene: TRBD1
v_gene: TRBV11-3
CDR3nt: TGTGCCAGCAGCGTGACAGGGGGCGCGGCAGATACGCAGTATTTT
CDR3aa: CASSVTGGAADTQYF

j_gene: TRBJ2-7
d_gene: -
v_gene: TRBV11-2
CDR3nt: TGTGCCAGCAGCTTAGAGCGGGACCCTTCCTACGAGCAGTACTTC
CDR3aa: CASSLERDPSYEQYF

j_gene: TRBJ1-1
d_gene: -
v_gene: TRBV28
CDR3nt: TGTGCCAGCAGTTGGCCTCAGGGAAGAGAAGAACTTGGAGCTTTCTTT
CDR3aa: CASSWPQGREELGAFF

j_gene: TRBJ2-7
d_gene: TRBD2
v_gene: TRBV7-9
CDR3nt: TGTGCCAGCAGCTTAGCTTCGGGACTAGCGGGGATATACGAGCAGTACTTC
CDR3aa: CASSLASGLAGIYEQYF

j_gene: TRBJ2-1
d_gene: -
v_gene: TRBV4-2
CDR3nt: TGTGCCAGCAGCCAAGTTATCTCTTCCTACAATGAGCAGTTCTTC
CDR3aa: CASSQVISSYNEQFF

j_gene: TRBJ2-7
d_gene: TRBD2
v_gene: TRBV28
CDR3nt: TGTGCCAGTCATTTCGGGGGGGGACGCGAGCAGTACTTC
CDR3aa: CASHFGGGREQYF

j_gene: TRBJ2-7
d_gene: TRBD1
v_gene: TRBV11-2
CDR3nt: TGTGCCAGCAGCTTAGAGAGGGCGACAGGGGTTGCATACGAGCAGTACTTC
CDR3aa: CASSLERATGVAYEQYF

j_gene: TRBJ2-2
d_gene: -
v_gene: TRBV7-3
CDR3nt: TGTGCCAGCAGCCGTGACAGGAACCCCTCGACCGGGGAGCTGTTTTTT
CDR3aa: CASSRDRNPSTGELFF

j_gene: TRBJ2-7
d_gene: -
v_gene: TRBV7-3
CDR3nt: TGTGCCAGCAGCCCTTCCTTGATTGGAGGGGCTTACGAGCAGTACTTC
CDR3aa: CASSPSLIGGAYEQYF

j_gene: TRBJ2-3
d_gene: TRBD1
v_gene: TRBV27
CDR3nt: TGTGCCAGCAGTCGGTCCGGGGACAGATCTATGTATTTT
CDR3aa: CASSRSGDRSMYF